The clone carrying this T cell receptor (beta chain) was detected once. Its cognate antigen is unknown. The entry originates in a study of OX40 agonist ivuxolimab in advanced cancers. Overall study: Partial responses were recorded for three patients, including one with hepatocellular carcinoma and two with cutaneous melanoma.

CDR3 length: 14 residues. In germline, CDR1 is LNHDA, CDR2 SQIVND (reference sequence). V gave up 5 bases and J gave up 2 bases, with 12 bases separating them. General study results and limits: In the 0.1-3.0 mg/kg groups, partial responders showed among the lowest expansion.

The protocol was immunoSEQ multiplex PCR, while the TCRdb copy is restricted to in-frame clones and leaves out a portion. The sample records roughly 74,000 clones, about four fifths being singletons. The sequencing here drew on CD4+ or CD8+ T cells sorted from blood, taken in a trial of the OX40 agonist ivuxolimab. The receptor was derived from an adult with an advanced solid tumor such as melanoma, head and neck, liver or kidney cancer. This rearrangement joins TRBV19 to TRBJ2-5; D is perhaps TRBD2 (5 bases). CDR3 loop: CASSVGRRQETQYF. CDR3 DNA: TGTGCCAGTAGTGTCGGACGGAGGCAAGAGACCCAGTACTTC. Looking up the rest from reference TRBV19 and TRBJ2-5 gives the full variable domain: DGGITQSPKYLFRKEGQNVTLSCEQNLNHDAMYWYRQDPGQGLRLIYYSQIVNDFQKGDIAEGYSVSREKKESFPLTVTSAQKNPTAFYLCASSVGRRQETQYFGPGTRLLVL.